A selection of T cell receptor beta chains follows, all from one sample in a study of cytomegalovirus exposure and HLA in healthy donors. TCRdb keeps only in-frame clones here, not all; method: immunoSEQ multiplex PCR. Here the sample spans fewer than 350,000 clones, over 85% being singletons. What was sequenced was PBMCs. The receptors were gathered from a woman between 18 and 29 years old in good health and CMV-seronegative. CDR3s include the opening cysteine and the closing phenylalanine or tryptophan. A D gene is named only where the DNA matches it firmly. A row's size may be missing; if present it is once, few, many or a size class.

j_gene: TRBJ1-2
v_gene: TRBV4-2
d_gene: .
abundance: once
CDR3aa: CASSQEGGRGTSYGYTF
CDR3nt: TGTGCCAGCAGCCAAGAGGGGGGGAGGGGAACAAGCTATGGCTACACCTTC

j_gene: TRBJ2-5
v_gene: TRBV6-1
d_gene: .
abundance: .
CDR3aa: CASREAGLLRTQYF
CDR3nt: TGTGCCAGCAGAGAAGCTGGCTTGCTCAGGACCCAGTACTTC

j_gene: TRBJ2-1
v_gene: TRBV7-6
d_gene: TRBD1
abundance: .
CDR3aa: CASSLGQGANNEQFF
CDR3nt: TGTGCCAGCAGCCTTGGACAGGGGGCAAACAATGAGCAGTTCTTC

j_gene: TRBJ2-7
v_gene: TRBV4-1
d_gene: TRBD1
abundance: .
CDR3aa: CASSQDSLGTGIYEQYF
CDR3nt: TGCGCCAGCAGCCAAGACTCGCTCGGGACAGGGATCTACGAGCAGTACTTC

j_gene: TRBJ1-1
v_gene: TRBV15
d_gene: .
abundance: .
CDR3aa: CATSRDSPLLGQNTEAFF
CDR3nt: TGTGCCACCAGCAGAGATTCACCCCTCCTCGGTCAAAACACTGAAGCTTTCTTT

j_gene: TRBJ1-2
v_gene: TRBV30
d_gene: TRBD1
abundance: .
CDR3aa: CAWRVTGGDGYTF
CDR3nt: TGTGCCTGGAGGGTTACAGGGGGCGATGGCTACACCTTC

j_gene: TRBJ2-5
v_gene: TRBV2
d_gene: .
abundance: .
CDR3aa: CASSSGVQETQYF
CDR3nt: TGTGCCAGCAGTTCGGGGGTCCAAGAGACCCAGTACTTC

j_gene: TRBJ1-6
v_gene: TRBV27
d_gene: .
abundance: .
CDR3aa: CASSFSWQGNSPLHF
CDR3nt: TGTGCCAGCAGTTTCAGCTGGCAGGGTAATTCACCCCTCCACTTT

j_gene: TRBJ1-1
v_gene: TRBV5-1
d_gene: TRBD1
abundance: .
CDR3aa: CASSLGQANRNTEAFF
CDR3nt: TGCGCCAGCAGCCTAGGACAGGCAAACAGGAACACTGAAGCTTTCTTT

j_gene: TRBJ2-1
v_gene: TRBV9
d_gene: TRBD2
abundance: .
CDR3aa: CASSLPQAGVYNEQFF
CDR3nt: TGTGCCAGCAGCCTACCTCAAGCGGGGGTCTACAATGAGCAGTTCTTC

j_gene: TRBJ2-1
v_gene: TRBV10-3
d_gene: .
abundance: .
CDR3aa: CAISEAGSYNEQFF
CDR3nt: TGTGCCATCAGTGAGGCGGGCTCCTACAATGAGCAGTTCTTC

j_gene: TRBJ1-1
v_gene: TRBV5-1
d_gene: .
abundance: few
CDR3aa: CASSLALNTEAFF
CDR3nt: TGCGCCAGCAGCTTGGCGTTAAACACTGAAGCTTTCTTT

j_gene: TRBJ2-7
v_gene: TRBV10-1
d_gene: TRBD2
abundance: .
CDR3aa: CASRLLAVLSYEQYF
CDR3nt: TGCGCCAGCAGACTACTAGCGGTGTTGTCCTACGAGCAGTACTTC

j_gene: TRBJ1-3
v_gene: TRBV7-2
d_gene: .
abundance: few
CDR3aa: CASSSRRGSGNTIYF
CDR3nt: TGTGCCAGCAGCTCAAGAAGGGGCTCTGGAAACACCATATATTTT